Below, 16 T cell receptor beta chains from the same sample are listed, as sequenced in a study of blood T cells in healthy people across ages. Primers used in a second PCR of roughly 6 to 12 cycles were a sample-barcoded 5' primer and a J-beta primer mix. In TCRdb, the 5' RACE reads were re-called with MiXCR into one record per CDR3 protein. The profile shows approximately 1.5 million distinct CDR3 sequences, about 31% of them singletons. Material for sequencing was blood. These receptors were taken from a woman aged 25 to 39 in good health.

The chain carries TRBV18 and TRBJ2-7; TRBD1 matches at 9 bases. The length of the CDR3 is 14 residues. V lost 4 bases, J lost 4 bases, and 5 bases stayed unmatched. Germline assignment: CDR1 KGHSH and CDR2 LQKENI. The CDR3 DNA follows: TGTGCCAGCTCACGGGACAGGGCGAGGTACGAGCAGTACTTC. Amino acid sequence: CASSRDRARYEQYF. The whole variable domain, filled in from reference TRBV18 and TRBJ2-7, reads NAGVMQNPRHLVRRRGQEARLRCSPMKGHSHVYWYRQLPEEGLKFMVYLQKENIIDESGMPKERFSAEFPKEGPSILRIQQVVRGDSAAYFCASSRDRARYEQYFGPGTRLTVT.

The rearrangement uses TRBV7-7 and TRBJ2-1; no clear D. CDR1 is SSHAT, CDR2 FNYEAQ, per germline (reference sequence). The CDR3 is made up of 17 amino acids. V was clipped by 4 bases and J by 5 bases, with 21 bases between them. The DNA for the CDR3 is TGTGCCAGCAGCTCGTCGGTCCTAACGATGTCAAACAATGAGCAGTTCTTC. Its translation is CASSSSVLTMSNNEQFF.

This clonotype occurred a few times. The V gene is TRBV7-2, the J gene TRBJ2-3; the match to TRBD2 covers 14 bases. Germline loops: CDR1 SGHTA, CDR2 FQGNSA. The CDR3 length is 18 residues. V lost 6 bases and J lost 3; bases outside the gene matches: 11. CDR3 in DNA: TGTGCCAGCAGACAGGGACTAGCGGGAGTGGCGGGAACAGATACGCAGTATTTT. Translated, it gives CASRQGLAGVAGTDTQYF.

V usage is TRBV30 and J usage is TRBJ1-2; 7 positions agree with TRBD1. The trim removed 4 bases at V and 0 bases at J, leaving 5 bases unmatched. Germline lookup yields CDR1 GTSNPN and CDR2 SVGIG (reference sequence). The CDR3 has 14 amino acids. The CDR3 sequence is CAWTRDRSNYGYTF. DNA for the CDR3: TGTGCCTGGACCCGGGACAGATCTAACTATGGCTACACCTTC.

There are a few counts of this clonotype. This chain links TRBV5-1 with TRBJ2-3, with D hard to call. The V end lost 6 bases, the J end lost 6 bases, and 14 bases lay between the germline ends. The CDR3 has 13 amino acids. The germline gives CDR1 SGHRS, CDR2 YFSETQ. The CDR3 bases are TGCGCCAGCAATACCGCAACCAAGGATACGCAGTATTTT. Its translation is CASNTATKDTQYF.

The CDR3 sequence: CSVEKTSGGHTDTQYF. The CDR3 DNA is TGCAGCGTTGAAAAAACTAGCGGGGGACACACAGATACGCAGTATTTT. This chain joins TRBV29-1 and TRBJ2-3; 11 positions agree with TRBD2. The V segment lost 2 bases and the J segment 2 bases; nucleotides outside the gene matches: 6. Germline V gene data show CDR1 as SQVTM and CDR2 as ANQGSEA. There are 16 residues in the CDR3.

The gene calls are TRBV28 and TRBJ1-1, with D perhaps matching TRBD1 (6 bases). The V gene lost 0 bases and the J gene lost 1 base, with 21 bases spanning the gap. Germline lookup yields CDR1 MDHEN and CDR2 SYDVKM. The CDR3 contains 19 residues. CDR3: CASSLCSPGHLTRNTEAFF. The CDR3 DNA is TGTGCCAGCAGTTTATGCTCTCCGGGACACCTAACACGGAACACTGAAGCTTTCTTT.

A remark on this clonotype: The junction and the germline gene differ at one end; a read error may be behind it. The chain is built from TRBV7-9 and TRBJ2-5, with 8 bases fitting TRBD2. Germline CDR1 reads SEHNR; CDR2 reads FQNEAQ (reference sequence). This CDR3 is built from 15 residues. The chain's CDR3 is CACSPRLAKQETQYF. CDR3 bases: TGTGCCTGCAGCCCCCGACTAGCGAAACAAGAGACCCAGTACTTC.

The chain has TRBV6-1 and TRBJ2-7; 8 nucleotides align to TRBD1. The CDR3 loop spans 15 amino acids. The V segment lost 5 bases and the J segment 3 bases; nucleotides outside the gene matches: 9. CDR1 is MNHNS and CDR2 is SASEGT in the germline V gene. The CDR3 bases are TGTGCCAGCAGTAACCCCGGACAGGGATACTACGAGCAGTACTTC. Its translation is CASSNPGQGYYEQYF.

CDR3 sequence: CASSLMGSPGMYF. The DNA of the CDR3 is TGTGCCAGCAGTCTAATGGGCTCCCCGGGGATGTACTTC. The chain has TRBV27 and TRBJ2-5, with D maybe TRBD2 (5 bases). Germline V CDR1 and CDR2: MNHEY, SMNVEV (reference sequence). V lost 5 bases and J 13 bases, leaving 20 bases between the germline ends. This CDR3 spans 13 amino acids.

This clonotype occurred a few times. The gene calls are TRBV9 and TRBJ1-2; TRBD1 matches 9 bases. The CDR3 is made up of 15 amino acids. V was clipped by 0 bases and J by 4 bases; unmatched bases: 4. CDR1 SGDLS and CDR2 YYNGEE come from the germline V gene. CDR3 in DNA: TGTGCCAGCAGCGTAGGGGGACAGGGCGTCTATGGCTACACCTTC. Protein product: CASSVGGQGVYGYTF.

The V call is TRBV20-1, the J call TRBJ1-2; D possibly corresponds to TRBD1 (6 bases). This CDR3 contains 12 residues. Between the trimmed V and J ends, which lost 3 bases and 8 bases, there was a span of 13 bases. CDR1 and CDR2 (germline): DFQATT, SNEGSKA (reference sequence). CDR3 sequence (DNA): TGCAGTGCTAGGCCTCAGGGGATCGGCTACACCTTC. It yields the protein CSARPQGIGYTF.

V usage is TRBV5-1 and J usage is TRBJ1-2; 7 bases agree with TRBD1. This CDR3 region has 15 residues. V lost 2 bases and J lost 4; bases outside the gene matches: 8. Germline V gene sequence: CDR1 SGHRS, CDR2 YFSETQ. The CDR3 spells CASSFLGGGIYGYTF. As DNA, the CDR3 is TGCGCCAGCAGCTTTTTAGGGGGCGGTATCTATGGCTACACCTTC.

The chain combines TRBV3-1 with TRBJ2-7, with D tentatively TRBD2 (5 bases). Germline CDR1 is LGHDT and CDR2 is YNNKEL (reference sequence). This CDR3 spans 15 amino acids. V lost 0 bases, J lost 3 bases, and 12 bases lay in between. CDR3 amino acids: CASSQDSEVLYEQYF. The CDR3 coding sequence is TGTGCCAGCAGCCAAGATTCGGAGGTCCTCTACGAGCAGTACTTC.

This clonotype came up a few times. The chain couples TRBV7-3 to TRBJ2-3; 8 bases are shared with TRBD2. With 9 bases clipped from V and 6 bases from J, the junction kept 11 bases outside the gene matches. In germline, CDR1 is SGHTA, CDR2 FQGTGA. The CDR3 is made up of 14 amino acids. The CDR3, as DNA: TGTGCCAGTGCGAGCGGGGGCCCCTCCGATACGCAGTATTTT. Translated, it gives CASASGGPSDTQYF.

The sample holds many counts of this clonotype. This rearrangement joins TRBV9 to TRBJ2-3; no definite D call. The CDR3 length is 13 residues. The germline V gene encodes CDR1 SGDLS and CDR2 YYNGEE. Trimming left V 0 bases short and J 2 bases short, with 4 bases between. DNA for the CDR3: TGTGCCAGCAGCGTAGATCACACAGATACGCAGTATTTT. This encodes CASSVDHTDTQYF. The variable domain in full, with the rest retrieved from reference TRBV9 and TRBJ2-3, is DSGVTQTPKHLITATGQRVTLRCSPRSGDLSVYWYQQSLDQGLQFLIQYYNGEERAKGNILERFSAQQFPDLHSELNLSSLELGDSALYFCASSVDHTDTQYFGPGTRLTVL.